A selection of T cell receptor beta chains follows, all from one sample in a study of Ad26.COV2.S vaccination and SARS-CoV-2 variants. Sequencing used immunoSEQ multiplex PCR; TCRdb keeps in-frame clones, though not all of them. The sample yields around 380,000 clones, 88% seen once. The sequencing here drew on peripheral blood, taken in a trial of Ad26.COV2.S vaccine versus placebo. All receptors derive from a person aged 18-65 years who received the Ad26.COV2.S COVID-19 vaccine or a placebo. The CDR3 runs from the conserved cysteine through the conserved F or W. A D gene is named only where the DNA matches it firmly. Clone size, where shown, is once, few, many, or a class for clones that have expanded.

clone size,J gene,D gene,V gene,CDR3 protein,CDR3 DNA
-,TRBJ1-2,-,TRBV19,CASSTGTLANYGYTF,TGTGCCAGTAGTACGGGGACACTGGCTAACTATGGCTACACCTTC
-,TRBJ2-1,TRBD2,TRBV6-6,CASTGGAGNEQFF,TGTGCCAGCACCGGGGGGGCGGGGAATGAGCAGTTCTTC
few,TRBJ1-2,TRBD1,TRBV20-1,CSATYRGGYTF,TGCAGTGCTACATACAGGGGAGGCTACACCTTC
-,TRBJ2-2,-,TRBV7-8,CASTAPRVVLNTGELFF,TGTGCCAGCACCGCCCCCAGGGTTGTTTTAAACACCGGGGAGCTGTTTTTT
-,TRBJ2-2,TRBD2,TRBV25-1,CASSEYFSSGANTGELFF,TGTGCCAGCAGTGAATATTTTTCAAGCGGGGCGAACACCGGGGAGCTGTTTTTT
-,TRBJ1-4,-,TRBV7-9,CASSLAAGLIGEKLFF,TGTGCCAGCAGCTTAGCGGCGGGCCTTATAGGGGAAAAACTGTTTTTT
-,TRBJ1-4,-,TRBV5-6,CASRRRGGEKLFF,TGTGCCAGCCGCAGAAGGGGAGGAGAAAAACTGTTTTTT
-,TRBJ2-2,-,TRBV9,CASSPRGLNTGELFF,TGTGCCAGCAGCCCCCGGGGCTTGAACACCGGGGAGCTGTTTTTT
-,TRBJ1-1,TRBD1,TRBV11-2,CASSPRTGANTEAFF,TGTGCCAGCAGCCCAAGGACAGGGGCCAACACTGAAGCTTTCTTT
once,TRBJ2-5,-,TRBV5-8,CASSLKEHLGTQYF,TGTGCCAGCAGCCTAAAGGAACATCTTGGGACCCAGTACTTC
-,TRBJ1-1,-,TRBV25-1,CASSEYWTPAFF,TGTGCCAGCAGTGAATATTGGACACCAGCTTTCTTT
-,TRBJ1-1,-,TRBV6-5,CASSYGGPLLNTEAFF,TGTGCCAGCAGTTACGGAGGACCCCTGCTGAACACTGAAGCTTTCTTT
-,TRBJ1-1,-,TRBV29-1,CSVDALEDSRLSFF,TGCAGCGTTGACGCGTTGGAGGATAGTAGGTTGTCTTTCTTT
-,TRBJ1-4,-,TRBV7-2,CASSSGTDEKLFF,TGTGCCAGCAGCTCCGGGACCGACGAAAAACTGTTTTTT
once,TRBJ2-5,-,TRBV10-3,CAISESVSPGLETQYF,TGTGCCATCAGTGAGTCGGTGTCCCCCGGGCTAGAGACCCAGTACTTC